This passage covers 26 T cell receptor beta chains from one sample sequenced in a study of beta chain features in type 1 diabetes. Sequencing targeted expressed TCRB transcripts, as all isolated RNA had been reverse transcribed. TCRdb keeps only in-frame clones here, not all; method: immunoSEQ multiplex PCR. The profile shows hundreds of thousands of clones, 15% to 17% of them singletons. The source material was naive CD4+ T cells from blood. Every receptor here comes from a man between 18 and 29 years old in good health.

CDR3: CSVEGRVGQPQHF. Here the CDR3 DNA reads TGCAGCGTTGAAGGGCGGGTTGGTCAGCCCCAGCATTTT. This chain connects TRBV29-1 to TRBJ1-5, with D unresolved. V shed 1 base and J shed 6 bases, with 10 bases lying between them. This CDR3 comprises 13 residues. CDR1 SQVTM and CDR2 ANQGSEA come from the germline V gene.

The chain uses TRBV19 and TRBJ1-6; D call uncertain. This CDR3 contains 13 residues. Germline V lookup: CDR1 LNHDA, CDR2 SQIVND (reference sequence). Trimming shortened V by 3 bases and J by 10 bases, and 10 bases separated the two germline ends. In DNA, the CDR3 is TGTGCCAGTAGTATTGTATTGGGCTCACCCCTCCACTTT. Its protein is CASSIVLGSPLHF.

The V gene is TRBV28, the J gene TRBJ1-2; no clear D. The CDR3 runs to 15 residues. The V gene's germline CDR1 is MDHEN and CDR2 SYDVKM. V was trimmed by 3 bases and J by 4 bases, leaving 15 bases between them. The CDR3: CASSFPFQTSYGYTF. For the CDR3, the DNA is TGTGCCAGCAGTTTCCCCTTTCAGACCAGCTATGGCTACACCTTC.

This clone was detected only a few times. V gene TRBV4-3 combines with J gene TRBJ2-1; D unresolved. The germline V gene has CDR1 LGHNA and CDR2 YSLEER. The V end lost 4 bases, the J end lost 6 bases, and 10 bases lay between the germline ends. The CDR3 spans 13 residues. In nucleotides, the CDR3 is TGCGCCAGCAGCCCGTCGACACCCAATGAGCAGTTCTTC. This codes for CASSPSTPNEQFF.

The chain joins TRBV9 to TRBJ1-2; 8 bases are shared with TRBD1. The CDR3 is made up of 15 amino acids. The V and J ends lost 3 bases and 0 bases, in that order; junction bases with no gene match: 4. Germline CDR1 SGDLS, CDR2 YYNGEE. The CDR3 reads CASSEGTGANYGYTF. The CDR3 DNA reads as TGTGCCAGCAGCGAGGGGACAGGAGCTAACTATGGCTACACCTTC.

For the CDR3, the DNA is TGCGCCAGCAGCCAGAGCAGCGGGGGGGCGTACAATGAGCAGTTCTTC. Translated: CASSQSSGGAYNEQFF. The chain carries TRBV4-1 and TRBJ2-1, with 10 bases aligning to TRBD2. CDR1 and CDR2 from the germline V gene are MGHRA and YSYEKL. The V and J ends lost 3 bases and 4 bases, in that order; junction bases with no gene match: 6. The CDR3 is made up of 16 amino acids.

This clone was seen a few times. The chain has TRBV9 and TRBJ2-1; maybe TRBD2 (5 bases). This CDR3 has 16 residues. The V and J ends lost 0 bases and 2 bases respectively, with 12 bases between them. Germline V gene sequence: CDR1 SGDLS, CDR2 YYNGEE. The CDR3 DNA reads TGTGCCAGCAGCGTAGGAATAGGACTTGCCTACAATGAGCAGTTCTTC. It specifies CASSVGIGLAYNEQFF.

This sequence joins TRBV7-2 and TRBJ1-6; D is uncertain. Germline V lookup: CDR1 SGHTA, CDR2 FQGNSA. Trimming removed 0 bases from V and 5 bases from J, with 5 bases in between. This CDR3 region has 14 residues. CDR3 nucleotide sequence: TGTGCCAGCAGCTTAGCGCCGCATAATTCACCCCTCCACTTT. Translated: CASSLAPHNSPLHF.

The chain couples TRBV5-4 to TRBJ2-3, with 16 bases fitting TRBD2. This CDR3 comprises 17 residues. With V trimmed by 6 bases and J by 0 bases, 4 bases remained unmatched. The germline gives CDR1 SGHNT, CDR2 YYREEE (reference sequence). CDR3 in amino acids: CASTSGLAGGSTDTQYF. CDR3 sequence (DNA): TGTGCCAGCACCTCGGGACTAGCGGGAGGGAGCACAGATACGCAGTATTTT.

The chain combines TRBV28 with TRBJ2-2, with 10 positions matching TRBD1. V was clipped by 7 bases and J by 9 bases; unmatched bases: 17. This CDR3 region has 17 residues. Germline lookup yields CDR1 MDHEN and CDR2 SYDVKM. CDR3 sequence reads: CASIGDRGGTPSRELFF. The CDR3 DNA is TGTGCCAGCATCGGGGACAGGGGAGGAACACCGTCCCGGGAGCTGTTTTTT.

This chain joins TRBV28 and TRBJ2-3, with 9 bases that match TRBD2. V dropped 7 bases and J dropped 4; count of bases not matched to a gene: 6. CDR1 and CDR2 (germline): MDHEN, SYDVKM. CDR3 length: 14 amino acids. The CDR3 reads CASKVAGASDTQYF. CDR3 bases: TGTGCCAGCAAAGTAGCGGGGGCCTCAGATACGCAGTATTTT.

This clone occurred a few times. The chain employs TRBV6-1 and TRBJ2-7, with TRBD2 matching over 9 bases. Germline CDR1 reads MNHNS; CDR2 reads SASEGT. The CDR3 extends over 19 amino acids. The ends lost 1 base at V and 4 bases at J; junction bases unmatched: 17. CDR3 sequence (DNA): TGTGCCAGCAGTGAAGAGTCAGGACTAGCGCTCCTCCGGGCTTACGAGCAGTACTTC. Amino acids: CASSEESGLALLRAYEQYF.

This chain connects TRBV7-3 to TRBJ1-1; D remains ambiguous. V was trimmed by 5 bases and J by 0 bases, leaving 7 bases between them. CDR3 length: 13 residues. CDR1 and CDR2 from the germline V gene are SGHTA and FQGTGA. Here the CDR3 DNA reads TGTGCCAGCAGCCCGCAAATGAACACTGAAGCTTTCTTT. It codes for CASSPQMNTEAFF.

A single count supports this clone. The rearrangement links TRBV11-3 to TRBJ2-5; a weak D match, TRBD2 (6 bases). The CDR3 runs 15 residues. V was cut by 1 base and J by 1 base, with 10 bases left in between. Germline values: CDR1 SGHNT, CDR2 YENEEA. The CDR3 loop is CASSLGGETQETQYF. Here the CDR3 DNA reads TGTGCCAGCAGCTTAGGGGGGGAGACCCAAGAGACCCAGTACTTC.

The chain joins TRBV9 to TRBJ1-4; D call uncertain. This CDR3 has 16 amino acids. Per germline, CDR1 SGDLS and CDR2 YYNGEE. Trimming removed 0 bases at V and 0 bases at J, with 9 bases between. In DNA form, the CDR3 reads TGTGCCAGCAGCGTAGGTGCAGCCGCAACTAATGAAAAACTGTTTTTT. It translates to CASSVGAAATNEKLFF.

The chain has TRBV9 and TRBJ2-1, with 7 bases that match TRBD2. Germline CDR1 SGDLS, CDR2 YYNGEE. This CDR3 region has 15 residues. The junction had 9 bases not matched to a gene; V was cut back by 5 bases and J by 4 bases. The chain's CDR3 is CASSAEGLKYNEQFF. CDR3 in DNA: TGTGCCAGCAGTGCCGAGGGACTAAAATACAATGAGCAGTTCTTC.

This clone was detected only a few times. J is TRBJ1-5 and V is TRBV6-9; 9 bases align to TRBD1. Trimming took 6 bases from V and 6 from J; bases not matched to a gene: 9. Germline values: CDR1 MNHGY, CDR2 SVAAGI. This CDR3 comprises 15 residues. CDR3 sequence (DNA): TGTGCCAGCAGAAAACCGACAGGGGGTTTTCAGCCCCAGCATTTT. This encodes CASRKPTGGFQPQHF.

This chain uses TRBV7-6 with TRBJ2-7; D may be TRBD1 or TRBD2 (5 bases each). This CDR3 has 12 amino acids. CDR1 SGHVS and CDR2 FNYEAQ come from the germline V gene. V was cut by 5 bases and J by 7 bases, with 12 bases left in between. The CDR3 is CASSEQGDEQYF. CDR3 DNA sequence: TGTGCCAGCAGCGAGCAGGGAGATGAGCAGTACTTC. Filled out from reference TRBV7-6 and TRBJ2-7, the complete variable domain reads GAGVSQSPRYKVTKRGQDVALRCDPISGHVSLYWYRQALGQGPEFLTYFNYEAQQDKSGLPNDRFSAERPEGSISTLTIQRTEQRDSAMYRCASSEQGDEQYFGPGTRLTVT.

To note about this clone: Additional DNA sequences in this sample encode the identical CDR3. J is TRBJ1-5 and V is TRBV30; a possible D gene is TRBD1 (6 bases). With 2 bases removed from V and 4 bases from J, the gap between germline ends came to 12 bases. CDR3 length: 14 amino acids. The V gene's germline CDR1 is GTSNPN and CDR2 SVGIG (reference sequence). CDR3 sequence: CAWSRTGLNQPQHF. The DNA for the CDR3 is TGTGCCTGGAGTCGAACAGGGTTGAATCAGCCCCAGCATTTT.

This clone was seen only a few times. This chain connects TRBV7-6 to TRBJ1-1; no firm D call. The CDR3 consists of 15 residues. V dropped 1 base and J dropped 2 bases, with 11 bases sitting between them. CDR1 and CDR2 from the germline V gene are SGHVS and FNYEAQ. The chain's CDR3 is CASSLESFRNTEAFF. The DNA for the CDR3 is TGTGCCAGCAGCTTAGAGTCATTTCGTAACACTGAAGCTTTCTTT. The full variable domain, rest sourced from reference TRBV7-6 and TRBJ1-1, is GAGVSQSPRYKVTKRGQDVALRCDPISGHVSLYWYRQALGQGPEFLTYFNYEAQQDKSGLPNDRFSAERPEGSISTLTIQRTEQRDSAMYRCASSLESFRNTEAFFGQGTRLTVV.

The chain couples TRBV19 to TRBJ2-3; TRBD2 matches 12 bases. The CDR3 is 16 residues long. Germline V lookup: CDR1 LNHDA, CDR2 SQIVND (reference sequence). Trimming at V came to 4 bases and at J to 4 bases, leaving 6 bases not matched to a gene. CDR3 protein: CASSTQTSGGPDTQYF. The CDR3 coding sequence is TGTGCCAGTAGTACCCAGACTAGCGGGGGCCCAGATACGCAGTATTTT.

This clone was seen a few times. This chain joins TRBV21-1 and TRBJ2-7; TRBD1, the table's D call, was not compared with the DNA. TRBV21-1 is described as a pseudogene. This CDR3 has 14 amino acids. The CDR3 nucleotides are TGTGCCAGCAGGTCCGGGACAGGGTCTTGCGAGCAGTACTTC. Its translation: CASRSGTGSCEQYF.

The chain is built from TRBV30 and TRBJ2-1; D unclear. This CDR3 contains 12 residues. V gave up 2 bases and J gave up 6 bases, with 8 bases separating them. The V gene's germline CDR1 is GTSNPN and CDR2 SVGIG (reference sequence). The CDR3 DNA reads as TGTGCCTGGAGTCCACAGATCAATGAGCAGTTCTTC. It codes for CAWSPQINEQFF.

In this sample, this clone turned up a few times. CDR3 protein: CASSATGTALFGYTF. The CDR3 region has the DNA TGTGCCAGCAGCGCAACCGGGACAGCCCTCTTTGGCTACACCTTC. The rearrangement links TRBV7-8 to TRBJ1-2; 7 nucleotides align to TRBD1. The CDR3 has 15 amino acids. Trimming took 5 bases from V and 7 from J; bases not matched to a gene: 13. Per germline, CDR1 SGHVS and CDR2 FQNEAQ.

This clone was counted a few times. Compared with germline, one end of the junction differs, possibly owing to a read error. The chain carries TRBV30 and TRBJ1-1; 8 bases fit TRBD1. Germline values: CDR1 GTSNPN, CDR2 SVGIG (reference sequence). The CDR3 extends over 18 amino acids. In DNA form, the CDR3 reads TGTGCCCGGAGTCCGATAGGGCAGGGGGCTAACGGGAACACTGAAGCTTTCTTT. As protein: CARSPIGQGANGNTEAFF.

This clone was observed a few times. The chain recombines TRBV15 with TRBJ2-3; no firm D call. V dropped 1 base and J dropped 4 bases, with 15 bases sitting between them. CDR3 length: 16 amino acids. The germline gives CDR1 LNHNV, CDR2 YYDKDF (reference sequence). CDR3 in DNA: TGTGCCACCAGCAGAGTGGGCACCCACGCGGCAGATACGCAGTATTTT. It codes for CATSRVGTHAADTQYF.